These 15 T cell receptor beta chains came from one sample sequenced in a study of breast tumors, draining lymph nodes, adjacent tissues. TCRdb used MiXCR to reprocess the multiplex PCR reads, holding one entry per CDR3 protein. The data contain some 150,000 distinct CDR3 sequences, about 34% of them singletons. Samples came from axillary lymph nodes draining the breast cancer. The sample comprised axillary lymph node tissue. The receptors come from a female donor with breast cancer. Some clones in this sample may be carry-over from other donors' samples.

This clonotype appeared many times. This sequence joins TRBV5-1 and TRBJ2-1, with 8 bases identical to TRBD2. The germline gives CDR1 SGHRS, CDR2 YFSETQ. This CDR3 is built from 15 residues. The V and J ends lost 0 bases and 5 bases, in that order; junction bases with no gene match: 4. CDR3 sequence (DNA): TGCGCCAGCAGCTTGGGGACTAGCCGGAACAATGAGCAGTTCTTC. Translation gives CASSLGTSRNNEQFF.

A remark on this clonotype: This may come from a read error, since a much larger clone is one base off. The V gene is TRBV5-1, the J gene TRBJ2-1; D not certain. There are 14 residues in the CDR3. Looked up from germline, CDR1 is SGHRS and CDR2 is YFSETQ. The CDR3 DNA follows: TGCGCCAGCAGGTCCGCCGTCTCCTGCAATGAGCAGTTCTTC. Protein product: CASRSAVSCNEQFF.

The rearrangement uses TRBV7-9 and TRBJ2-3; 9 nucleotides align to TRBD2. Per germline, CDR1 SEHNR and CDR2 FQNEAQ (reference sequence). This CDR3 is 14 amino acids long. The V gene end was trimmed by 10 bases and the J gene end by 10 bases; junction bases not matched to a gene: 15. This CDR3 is CATWGAGGLQAQYF. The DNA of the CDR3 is TGTGCCACCTGGGGAGCGGGAGGTCTGCAGGCGCAGTATTTT. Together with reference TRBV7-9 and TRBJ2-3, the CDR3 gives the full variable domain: DTGVSQNPRHKITKRGQNVTFRCDPISEHNRLYWYRQTLGQGPEFLTYFQNEAQLEKSRLLSDRFSAERPKGSFSTLEIQRTEQGDSAMYLCATWGAGGLQAQYFGPGTRLTVL.

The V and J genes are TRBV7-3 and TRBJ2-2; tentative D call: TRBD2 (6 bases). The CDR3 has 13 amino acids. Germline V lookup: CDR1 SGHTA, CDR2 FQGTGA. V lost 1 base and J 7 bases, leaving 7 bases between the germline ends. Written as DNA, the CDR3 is TGTGCCAGCAGCTTAAAGACTAGCGGGGAGCTGTTTTTT. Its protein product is CASSLKTSGELFF.

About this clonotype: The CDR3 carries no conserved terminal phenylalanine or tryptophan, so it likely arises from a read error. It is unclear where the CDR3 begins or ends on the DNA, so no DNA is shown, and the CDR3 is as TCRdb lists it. The CDR3 sequence: CASTEGGSNYGYTFGS. The chain recombines TRBV25-1 with TRBJ2-5; TRBD1 is taken as the D call from the table, unchecked against the DNA. Germline V CDR1 and CDR2: MGHDK, SYGVNS. The CDR3 spans 16 residues, counting both ends.

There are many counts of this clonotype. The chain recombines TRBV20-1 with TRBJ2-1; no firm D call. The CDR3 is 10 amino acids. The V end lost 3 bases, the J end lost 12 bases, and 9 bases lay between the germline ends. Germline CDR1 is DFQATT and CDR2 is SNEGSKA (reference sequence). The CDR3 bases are TGCAGTGCTAGTAGAGCAGGGCAGTTCTTC. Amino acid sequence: CSASRAGQFF.

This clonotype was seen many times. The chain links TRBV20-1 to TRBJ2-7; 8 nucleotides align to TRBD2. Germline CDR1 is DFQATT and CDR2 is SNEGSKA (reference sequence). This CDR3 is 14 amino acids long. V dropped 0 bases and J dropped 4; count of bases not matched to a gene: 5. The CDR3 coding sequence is TGCAGTGCTAGAGATCGAGCGGGGGCTTACGAGCAGTACTTC. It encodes CSARDRAGAYEQYF.

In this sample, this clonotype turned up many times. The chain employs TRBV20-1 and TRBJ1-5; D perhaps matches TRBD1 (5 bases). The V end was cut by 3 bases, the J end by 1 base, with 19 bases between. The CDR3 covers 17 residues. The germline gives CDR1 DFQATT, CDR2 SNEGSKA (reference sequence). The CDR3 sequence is CSASWSGGGLSNQPQHF. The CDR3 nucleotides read TGCAGTGCTAGTTGGTCGGGCGGGGGATTGAGCAATCAGCCCCAGCATTTT.

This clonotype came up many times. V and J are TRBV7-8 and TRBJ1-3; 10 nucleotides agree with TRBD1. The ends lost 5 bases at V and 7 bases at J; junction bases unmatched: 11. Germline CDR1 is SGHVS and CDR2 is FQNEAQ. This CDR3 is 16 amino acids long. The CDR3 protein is CASSRSGTGDTNTIYF. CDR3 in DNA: TGTGCCAGCAGCCGATCCGGGACAGGGGATACGAACACCATATATTTT.

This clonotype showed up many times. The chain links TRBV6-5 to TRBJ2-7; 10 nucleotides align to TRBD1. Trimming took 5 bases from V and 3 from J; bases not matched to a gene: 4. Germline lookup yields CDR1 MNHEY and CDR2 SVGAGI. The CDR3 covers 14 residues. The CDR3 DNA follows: TGTGCCAGCAGTCCGAGGACAGGGGGCTACGAGCAGTACTTC. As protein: CASSPRTGGYEQYF.

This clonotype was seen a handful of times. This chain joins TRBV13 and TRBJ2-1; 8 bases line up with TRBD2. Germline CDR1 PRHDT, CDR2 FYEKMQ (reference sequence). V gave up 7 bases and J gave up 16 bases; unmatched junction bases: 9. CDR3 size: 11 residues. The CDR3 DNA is TGTGCCAGCACCCTCCAGCGGGGGCCCTTCTTC. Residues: CASTLQRGPFF.

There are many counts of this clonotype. The CDR3 coding sequence is TGTGCCAGCAGTTTTTGGTCACCGGGACTAGCGAAACCCTACGAGCAGTACTTC. Amino acids: CASSFWSPGLAKPYEQYF. V is TRBV6-2 or TRBV6-3 and J is TRBJ2-7; TRBD2 matches 10 bases. Germline V gene lookup returns CDR1 MNHEY and CDR2 SVGEGT. The CDR3 covers 18 residues. Unmatched junction bases numbered 14, after V lost 4 bases and J lost 2 bases.

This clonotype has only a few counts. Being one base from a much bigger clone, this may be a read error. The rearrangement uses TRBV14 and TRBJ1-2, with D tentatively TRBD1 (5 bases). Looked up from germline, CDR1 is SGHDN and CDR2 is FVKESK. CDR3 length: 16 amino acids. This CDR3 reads CASSQGVVGRPYAYTF. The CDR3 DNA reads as TGTGCCAGCAGCCAAGGCGTCGTGGGGCGGCCCTATGCCTACACCTTC. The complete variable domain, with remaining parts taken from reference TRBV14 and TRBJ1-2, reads EAGVTQFPSHSVIEKGQTVTLRCDPISGHDNLYWYRRVMGKEIKFLLHFVKESKQDESGMPNNRFLAERTGGTYSTLKVQPAELEDSGVYFCASSQGVVGRPYAYTFGSGTRLTVV.

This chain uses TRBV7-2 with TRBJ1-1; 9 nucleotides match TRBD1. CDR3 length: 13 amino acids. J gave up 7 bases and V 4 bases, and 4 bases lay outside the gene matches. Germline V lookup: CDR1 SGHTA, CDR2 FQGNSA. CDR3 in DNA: TGTGCCAGCAGCTCACAGGGGGCGGGTGAAGCTTTCTTT. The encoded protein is CASSSQGAGEAFF.

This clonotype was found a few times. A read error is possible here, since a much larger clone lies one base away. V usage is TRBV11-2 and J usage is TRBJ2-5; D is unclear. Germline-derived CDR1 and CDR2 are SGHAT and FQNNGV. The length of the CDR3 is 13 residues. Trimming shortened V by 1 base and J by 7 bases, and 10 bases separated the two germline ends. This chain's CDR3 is CASSLGAIATQYF. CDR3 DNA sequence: TGTGCCAGCAGCTTAGGTGCGATAGCGACCCAGTACTTC.